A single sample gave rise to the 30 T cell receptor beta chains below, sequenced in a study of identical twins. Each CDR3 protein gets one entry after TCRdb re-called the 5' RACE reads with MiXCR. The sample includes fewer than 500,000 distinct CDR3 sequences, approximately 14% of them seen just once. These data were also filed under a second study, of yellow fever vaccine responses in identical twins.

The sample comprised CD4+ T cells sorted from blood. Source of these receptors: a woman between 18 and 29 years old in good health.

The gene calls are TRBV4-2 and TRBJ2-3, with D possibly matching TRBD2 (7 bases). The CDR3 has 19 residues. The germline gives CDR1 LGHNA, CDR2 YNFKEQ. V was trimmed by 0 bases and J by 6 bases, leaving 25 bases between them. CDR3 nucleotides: TGTGCCAGCAGCCAAGACGTATTAAAGGGGGGGGCCGTCACGGATACGCAGTATTTT. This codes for CASSQDVLKGGAVTDTQYF.

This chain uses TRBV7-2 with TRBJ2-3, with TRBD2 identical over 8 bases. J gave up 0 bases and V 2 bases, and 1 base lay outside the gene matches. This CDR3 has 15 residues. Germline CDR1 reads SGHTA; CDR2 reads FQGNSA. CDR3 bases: TGTGCCAGCAGCTTAAAGCGGGGGAGCACAGATACGCAGTATTTT. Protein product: CASSLKRGSTDTQYF.

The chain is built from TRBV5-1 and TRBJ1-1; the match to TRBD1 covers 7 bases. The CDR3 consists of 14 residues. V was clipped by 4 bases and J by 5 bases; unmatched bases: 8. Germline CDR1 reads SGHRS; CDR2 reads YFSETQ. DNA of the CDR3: TGCGCCAGCAGCCCCGACAGGGTCAAGACTGAAGCTTTCTTT. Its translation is CASSPDRVKTEAFF.

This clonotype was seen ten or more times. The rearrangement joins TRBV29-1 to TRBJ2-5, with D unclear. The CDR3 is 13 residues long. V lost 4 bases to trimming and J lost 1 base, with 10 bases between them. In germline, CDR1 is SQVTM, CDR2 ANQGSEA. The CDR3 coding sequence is TGCAGCGTTGTGGCGTCCTTCCAAGAGACCCAGTACTTC. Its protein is CSVVASFQETQYF.

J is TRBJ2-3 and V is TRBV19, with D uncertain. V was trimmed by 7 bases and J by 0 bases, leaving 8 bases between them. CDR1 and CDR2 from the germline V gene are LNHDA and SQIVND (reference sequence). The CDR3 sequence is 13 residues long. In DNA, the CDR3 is TGTGCCAGTACGGATCGTAGCACAGATACGCAGTATTTT. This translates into CASTDRSTDTQYF.

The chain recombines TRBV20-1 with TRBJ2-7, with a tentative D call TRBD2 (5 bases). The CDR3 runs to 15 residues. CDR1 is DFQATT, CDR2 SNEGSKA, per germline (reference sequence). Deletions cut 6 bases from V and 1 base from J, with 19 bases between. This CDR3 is CSAGLAHVVSYEQYF. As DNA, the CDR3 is TGCAGTGCGGGGTTAGCGCACGTGGTTTCCTACGAGCAGTACTTC.

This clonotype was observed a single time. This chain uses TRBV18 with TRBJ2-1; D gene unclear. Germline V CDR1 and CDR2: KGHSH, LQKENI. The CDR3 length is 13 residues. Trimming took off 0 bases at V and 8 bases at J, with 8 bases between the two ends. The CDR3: CASSPPTTHEQFF. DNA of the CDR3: TGTGCCAGCTCACCACCGACCACACATGAGCAGTTCTTC.

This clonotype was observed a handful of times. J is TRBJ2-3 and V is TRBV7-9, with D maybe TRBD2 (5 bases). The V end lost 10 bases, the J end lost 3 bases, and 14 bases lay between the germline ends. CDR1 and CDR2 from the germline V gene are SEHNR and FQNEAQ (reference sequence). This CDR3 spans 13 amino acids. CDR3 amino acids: CANDGERTDTQYF. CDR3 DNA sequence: TGTGCCAACGACGGGGAGCGGACAGATACGCAGTATTTT.

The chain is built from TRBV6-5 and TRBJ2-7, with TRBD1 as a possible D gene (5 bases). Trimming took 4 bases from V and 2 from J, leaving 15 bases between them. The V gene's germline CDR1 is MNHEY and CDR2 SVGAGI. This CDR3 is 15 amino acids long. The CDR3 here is CASSLRSVGPYEQYF. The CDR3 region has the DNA TGTGCCAGCAGTTTACGGTCAGTGGGGCCCTACGAGCAGTACTTC.

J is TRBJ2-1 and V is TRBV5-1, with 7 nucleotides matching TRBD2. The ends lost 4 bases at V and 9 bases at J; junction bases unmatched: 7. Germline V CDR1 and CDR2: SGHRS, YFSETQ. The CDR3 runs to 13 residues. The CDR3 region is CASSQREGGEQFF. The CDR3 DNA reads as TGCGCCAGCAGCCAGCGGGAAGGCGGTGAGCAGTTCTTC.

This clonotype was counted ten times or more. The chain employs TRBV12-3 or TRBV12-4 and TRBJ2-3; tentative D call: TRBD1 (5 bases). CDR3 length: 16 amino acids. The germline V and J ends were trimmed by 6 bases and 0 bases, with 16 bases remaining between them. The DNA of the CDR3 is TGTGCCAGCAGCCAGATGCGACAGACAAGCACAGATACGCAGTATTTT. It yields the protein CASSQMRQTSTDTQYF.

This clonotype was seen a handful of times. CDR3 nucleotide sequence: TGTGCCAGCAGTCCGCCGGGACTAGTCCTTCCCTACGAGCAGTACTTC. Translated: CASSPPGLVLPYEQYF. The chain recombines TRBV28 with TRBJ2-7; 8 bases line up with TRBD2. After removal of 5 bases from V and 2 bases from J, the junction contained 11 bases not matched to a gene. The CDR3 contains 16 residues. The germline CDR1 and CDR2 sequences are MDHEN and SYDVKM.

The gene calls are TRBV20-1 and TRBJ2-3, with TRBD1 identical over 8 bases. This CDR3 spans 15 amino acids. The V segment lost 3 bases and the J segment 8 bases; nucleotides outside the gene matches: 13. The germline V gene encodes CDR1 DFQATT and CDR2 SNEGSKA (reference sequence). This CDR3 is CSARGTGLKVRTQYF. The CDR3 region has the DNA TGCAGTGCTAGGGGGACAGGACTCAAAGTTCGTACGCAGTATTTT.

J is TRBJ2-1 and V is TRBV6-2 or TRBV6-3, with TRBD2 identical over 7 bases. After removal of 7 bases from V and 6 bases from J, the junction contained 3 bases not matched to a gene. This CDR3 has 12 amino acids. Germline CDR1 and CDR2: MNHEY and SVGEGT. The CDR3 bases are TGTGCCAGCACCGAGCGGGGCAATGAGCAGTTCTTC. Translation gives CASTERGNEQFF.

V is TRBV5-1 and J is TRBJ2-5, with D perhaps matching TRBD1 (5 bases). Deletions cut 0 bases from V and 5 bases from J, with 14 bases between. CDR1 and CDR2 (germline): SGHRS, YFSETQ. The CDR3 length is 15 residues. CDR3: CASSLGLRAPETQYF. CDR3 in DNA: TGCGCCAGCAGCTTGGGTCTCAGGGCTCCCGAGACCCAGTACTTC. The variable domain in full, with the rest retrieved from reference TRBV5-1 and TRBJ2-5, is KAGVTQTPRYLIKTRGQQVTLSCSPISGHRSVSWYQQTPGQGLQFLFEYFSETQRNKGNFPGRFSGRQFSNSRSEMNVSTLELGDSALYLCASSLGLRAPETQYFGPGTRLLVL.

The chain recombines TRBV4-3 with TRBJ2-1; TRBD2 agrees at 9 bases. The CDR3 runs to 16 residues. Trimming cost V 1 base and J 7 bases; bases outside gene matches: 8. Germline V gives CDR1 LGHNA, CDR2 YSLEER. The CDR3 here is CASSQVAGVGANEQFF. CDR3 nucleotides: TGCGCCAGCAGCCAAGTAGCGGGAGTAGGCGCGAATGAGCAGTTCTTC.

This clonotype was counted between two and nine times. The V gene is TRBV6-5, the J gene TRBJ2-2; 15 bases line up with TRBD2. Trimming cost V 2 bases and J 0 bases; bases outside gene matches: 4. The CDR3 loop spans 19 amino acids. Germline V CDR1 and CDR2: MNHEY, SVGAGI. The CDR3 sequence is CASSYGTSGRSANTGELFF. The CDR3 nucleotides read TGTGCCAGCAGTTACGGGACTAGCGGGAGGTCGGCGAACACCGGGGAGCTGTTTTTT.

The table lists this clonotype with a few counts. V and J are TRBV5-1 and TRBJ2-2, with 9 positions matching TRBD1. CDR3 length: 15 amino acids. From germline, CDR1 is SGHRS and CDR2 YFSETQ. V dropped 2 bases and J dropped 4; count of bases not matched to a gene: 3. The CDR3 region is CASSLGQGSTGELFF. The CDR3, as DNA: TGCGCCAGCAGCTTAGGACAGGGGAGCACCGGGGAGCTGTTTTTT.

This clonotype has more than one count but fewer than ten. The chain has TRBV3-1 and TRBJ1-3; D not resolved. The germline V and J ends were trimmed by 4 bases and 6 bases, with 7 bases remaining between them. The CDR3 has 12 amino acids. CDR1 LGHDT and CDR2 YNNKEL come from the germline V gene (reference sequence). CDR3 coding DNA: TGTGCCAGCAGCCGCGGTGAAAACACCATATATTTT. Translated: CASSRGENTIYF.

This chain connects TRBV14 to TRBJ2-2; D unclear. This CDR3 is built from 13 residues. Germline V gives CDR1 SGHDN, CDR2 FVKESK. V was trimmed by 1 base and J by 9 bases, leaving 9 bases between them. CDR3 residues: CASSQAPSRELFF. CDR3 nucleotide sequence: TGTGCCAGCAGCCAAGCCCCGTCACGGGAGCTGTTTTTT.

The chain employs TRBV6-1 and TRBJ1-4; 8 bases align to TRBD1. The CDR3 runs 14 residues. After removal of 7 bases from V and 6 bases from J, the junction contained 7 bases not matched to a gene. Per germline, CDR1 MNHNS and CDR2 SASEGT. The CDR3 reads CASTIQGGYEKLFF. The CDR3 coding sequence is TGTGCCAGCACCATACAGGGGGGTTATGAAAAACTGTTTTTT.

The CDR3 DNA is TGCAGCGTTGATGCGGGGGGGTACAATGAGCAGTTCTTC. This gives the protein CSVDAGGYNEQFF. The V and J genes are TRBV29-1 and TRBJ2-1; TRBD2 aligns across 9 bases. The CDR3 consists of 13 residues. The ends lost 3 bases at V and 4 bases at J; junction bases unmatched: 1. CDR1 is SQVTM, CDR2 ANQGSEA, per germline.

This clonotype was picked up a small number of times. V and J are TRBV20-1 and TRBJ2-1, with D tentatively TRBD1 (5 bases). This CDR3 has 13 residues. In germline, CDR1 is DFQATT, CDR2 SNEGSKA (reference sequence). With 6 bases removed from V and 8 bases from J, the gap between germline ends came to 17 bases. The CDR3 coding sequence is TGCAGTGCAAGACCCGGACACCTCGATGAGCAGTTCTTC. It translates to CSARPGHLDEQFF.

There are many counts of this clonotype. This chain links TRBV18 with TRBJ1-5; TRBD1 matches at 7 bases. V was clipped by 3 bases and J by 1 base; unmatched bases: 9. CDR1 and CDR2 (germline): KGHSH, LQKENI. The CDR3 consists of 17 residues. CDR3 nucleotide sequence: TGTGCCAGCTCACCGGCCGGGACAGCGGGAAGCAATCAGCCCCAGCATTTT. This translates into CASSPAGTAGSNQPQHF.

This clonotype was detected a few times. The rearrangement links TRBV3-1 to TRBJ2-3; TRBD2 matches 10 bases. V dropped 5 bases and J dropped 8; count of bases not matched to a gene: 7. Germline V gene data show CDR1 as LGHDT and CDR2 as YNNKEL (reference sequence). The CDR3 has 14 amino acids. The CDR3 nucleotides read TGTGCCAGCAGCACCCTAGCGGGAGAAGTTACGCAGTATTTT. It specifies CASSTLAGEVTQYF.

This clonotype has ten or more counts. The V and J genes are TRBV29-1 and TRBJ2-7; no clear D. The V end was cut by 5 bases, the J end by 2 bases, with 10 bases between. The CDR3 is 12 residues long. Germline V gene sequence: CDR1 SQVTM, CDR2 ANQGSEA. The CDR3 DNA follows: TGCAGCGTTTCGGGCCTCACCTACGAGCAGTACTTC. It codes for CSVSGLTYEQYF.

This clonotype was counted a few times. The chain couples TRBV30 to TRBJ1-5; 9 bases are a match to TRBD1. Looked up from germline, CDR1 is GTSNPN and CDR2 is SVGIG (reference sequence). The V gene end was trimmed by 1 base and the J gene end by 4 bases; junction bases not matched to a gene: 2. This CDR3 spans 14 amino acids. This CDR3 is CAWSGDRVNQPQHF. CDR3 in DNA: TGTGCCTGGAGTGGGGACAGGGTGAATCAGCCCCAGCATTTT.

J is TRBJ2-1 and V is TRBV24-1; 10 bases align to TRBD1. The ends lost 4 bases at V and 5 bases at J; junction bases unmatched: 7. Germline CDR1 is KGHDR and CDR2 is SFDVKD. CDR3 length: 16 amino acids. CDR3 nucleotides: TGTGCCACCAGTGACACCAGACAGGGGGCTAACAATGAGCAGTTCTTC. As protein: CATSDTRQGANNEQFF.

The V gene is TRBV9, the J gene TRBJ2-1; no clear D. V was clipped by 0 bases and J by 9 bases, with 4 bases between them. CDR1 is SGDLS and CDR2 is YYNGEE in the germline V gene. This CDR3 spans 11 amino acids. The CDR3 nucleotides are TGTGCCAGCAGCGTAGGCCCTGAGCAGTTCTTC. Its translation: CASSVGPEQFF.

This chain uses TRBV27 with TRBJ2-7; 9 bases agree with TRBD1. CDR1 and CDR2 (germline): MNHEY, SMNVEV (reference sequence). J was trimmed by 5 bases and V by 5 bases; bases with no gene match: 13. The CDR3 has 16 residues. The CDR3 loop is CASSILGTGKFNEQYF. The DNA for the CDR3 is TGTGCCAGCAGTATCCTAGGGACAGGGAAGTTCAACGAGCAGTACTTC.